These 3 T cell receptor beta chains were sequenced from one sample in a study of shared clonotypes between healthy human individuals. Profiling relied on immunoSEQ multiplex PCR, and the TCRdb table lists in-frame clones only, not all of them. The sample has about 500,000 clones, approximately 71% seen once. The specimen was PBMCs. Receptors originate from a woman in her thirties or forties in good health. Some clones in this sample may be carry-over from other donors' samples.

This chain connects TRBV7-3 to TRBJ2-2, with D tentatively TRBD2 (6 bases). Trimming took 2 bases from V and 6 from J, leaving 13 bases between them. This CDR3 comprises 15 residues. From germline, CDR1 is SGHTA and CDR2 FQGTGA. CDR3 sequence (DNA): TGTGCCAGCAGCTTATCGGGGGTGGGCGCCGGGGAGCTGTTTTTT. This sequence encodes CASSLSGVGAGELFF.

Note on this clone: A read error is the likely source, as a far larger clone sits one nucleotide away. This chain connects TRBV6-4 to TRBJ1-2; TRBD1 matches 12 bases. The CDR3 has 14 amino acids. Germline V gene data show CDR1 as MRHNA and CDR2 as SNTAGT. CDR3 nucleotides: TGTGCCGGCAGTCTAGGGACAGGGGGCGATGGCTACACCTTC. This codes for CAGSLGTGGDGYTF.

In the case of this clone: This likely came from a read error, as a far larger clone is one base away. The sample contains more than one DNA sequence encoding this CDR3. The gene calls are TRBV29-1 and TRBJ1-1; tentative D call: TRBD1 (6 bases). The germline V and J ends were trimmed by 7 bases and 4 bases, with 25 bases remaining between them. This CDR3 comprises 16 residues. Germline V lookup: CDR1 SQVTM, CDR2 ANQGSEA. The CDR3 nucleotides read TGCAGCGGACGGAGAGGAGGGGGGCCGGAGGGCACTGAAGCTTTCTTT. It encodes CSGRRGGGPEGTEAFF. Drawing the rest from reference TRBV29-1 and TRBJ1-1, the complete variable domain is SAVISQKPSRDICQRGTSLTIQCQVDSQVTMMFWYRQQPGQSLTLIATANQGSEATYESGFVIDKFPISRPNLTFSTLTVSNMSPEDSSIYLCSGRRGGGPEGTEAFFGQGTRLTVV.